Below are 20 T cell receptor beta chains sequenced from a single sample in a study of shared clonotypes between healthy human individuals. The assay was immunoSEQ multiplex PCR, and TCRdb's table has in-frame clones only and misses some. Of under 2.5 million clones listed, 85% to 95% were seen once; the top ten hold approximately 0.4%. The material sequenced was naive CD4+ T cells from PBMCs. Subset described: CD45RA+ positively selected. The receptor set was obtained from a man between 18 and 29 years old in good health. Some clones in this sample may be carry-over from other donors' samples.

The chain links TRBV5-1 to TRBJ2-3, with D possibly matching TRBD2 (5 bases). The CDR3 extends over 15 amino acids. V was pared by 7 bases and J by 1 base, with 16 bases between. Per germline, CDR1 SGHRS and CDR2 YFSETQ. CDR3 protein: CASSGRSVGTDTQYF. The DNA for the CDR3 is TGCGCCAGCTCAGGCCGTAGCGTCGGCACAGATACGCAGTATTTT.

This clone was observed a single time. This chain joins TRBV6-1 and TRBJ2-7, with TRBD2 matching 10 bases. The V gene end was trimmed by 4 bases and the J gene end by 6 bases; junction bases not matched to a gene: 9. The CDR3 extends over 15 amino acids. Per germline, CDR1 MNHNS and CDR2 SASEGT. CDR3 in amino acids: CASSGQGLAIFEQYF. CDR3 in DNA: TGTGCCAGCAGTGGACAGGGACTAGCGATATTCGAGCAGTACTTC.

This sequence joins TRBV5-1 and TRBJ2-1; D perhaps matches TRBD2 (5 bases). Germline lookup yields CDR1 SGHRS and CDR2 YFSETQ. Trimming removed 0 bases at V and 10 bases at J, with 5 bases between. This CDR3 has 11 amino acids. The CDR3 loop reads CASSLVAEQFF. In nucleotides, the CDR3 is TGCGCCAGCAGCTTGGTAGCGGAGCAGTTCTTC. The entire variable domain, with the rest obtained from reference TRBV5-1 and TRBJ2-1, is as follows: KAGVTQTPRYLIKTRGQQVTLSCSPISGHRSVSWYQQTPGQGLQFLFEYFSETQRNKGNFPGRFSGRQFSNSRSEMNVSTLELGDSALYLCASSLVAEQFFGPGTRLTVL.

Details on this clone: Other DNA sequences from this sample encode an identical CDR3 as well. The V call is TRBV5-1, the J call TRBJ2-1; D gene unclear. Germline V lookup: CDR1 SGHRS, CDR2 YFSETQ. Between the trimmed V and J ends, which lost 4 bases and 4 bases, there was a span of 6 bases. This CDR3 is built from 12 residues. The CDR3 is CASSQGYNEQFF. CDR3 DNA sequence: TGCGCCAGCAGCCAAGGGTACAATGAGCAGTTCTTC. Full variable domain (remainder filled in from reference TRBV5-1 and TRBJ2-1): KAGVTQTPRYLIKTRGQQVTLSCSPISGHRSVSWYQQTPGQGLQFLFEYFSETQRNKGNFPGRFSGRQFSNSRSEMNVSTLELGDSALYLCASSQGYNEQFFGPGTRLTVL.

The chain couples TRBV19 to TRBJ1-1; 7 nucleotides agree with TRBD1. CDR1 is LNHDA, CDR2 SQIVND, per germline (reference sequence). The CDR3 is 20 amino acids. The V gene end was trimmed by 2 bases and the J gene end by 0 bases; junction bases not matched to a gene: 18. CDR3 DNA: TGTGCCAGTAGTATAATTTCAGCACGCCCGGGACAGTTAATGAACACTGAAGCTTTCTTT. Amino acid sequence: CASSIISARPGQLMNTEAFF.

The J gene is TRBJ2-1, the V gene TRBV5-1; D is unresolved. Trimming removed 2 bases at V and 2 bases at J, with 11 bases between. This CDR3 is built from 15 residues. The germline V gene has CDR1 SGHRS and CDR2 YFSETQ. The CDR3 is CASSFTESAYNEQFF. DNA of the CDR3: TGCGCCAGCAGCTTTACCGAATCCGCCTACAATGAGCAGTTCTTC.

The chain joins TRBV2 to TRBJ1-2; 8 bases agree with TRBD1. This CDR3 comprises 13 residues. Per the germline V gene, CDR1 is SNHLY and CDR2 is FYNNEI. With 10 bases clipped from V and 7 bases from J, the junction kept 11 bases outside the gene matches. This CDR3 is CATHPRGRGGYTF. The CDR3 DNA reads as TGTGCCACCCACCCCAGGGGGCGCGGTGGCTACACCTTC.

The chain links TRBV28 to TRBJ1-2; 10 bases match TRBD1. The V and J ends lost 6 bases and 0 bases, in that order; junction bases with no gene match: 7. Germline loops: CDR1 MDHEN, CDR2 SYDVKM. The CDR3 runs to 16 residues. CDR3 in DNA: TGTGCCAGCAGATCGACAGGGGGCCGCCCTAACTATGGCTACACCTTC. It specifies CASRSTGGRPNYGYTF.

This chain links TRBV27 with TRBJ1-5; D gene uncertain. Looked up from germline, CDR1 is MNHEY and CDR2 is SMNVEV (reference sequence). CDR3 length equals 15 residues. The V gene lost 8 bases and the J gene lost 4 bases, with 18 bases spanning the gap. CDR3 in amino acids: CASESRPQANQPQHF. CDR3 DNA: TGTGCCAGCGAGTCTCGACCCCAGGCAAATCAGCCCCAGCATTTT.

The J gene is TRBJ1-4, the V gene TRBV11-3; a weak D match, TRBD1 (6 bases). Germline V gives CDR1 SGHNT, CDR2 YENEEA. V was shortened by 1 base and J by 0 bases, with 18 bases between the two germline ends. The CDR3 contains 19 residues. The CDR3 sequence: CASSLANRDIPSTNEKLFF. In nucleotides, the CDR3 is TGTGCCAGCAGCTTAGCCAACAGGGATATCCCCTCAACTAATGAAAAACTGTTTTTT.

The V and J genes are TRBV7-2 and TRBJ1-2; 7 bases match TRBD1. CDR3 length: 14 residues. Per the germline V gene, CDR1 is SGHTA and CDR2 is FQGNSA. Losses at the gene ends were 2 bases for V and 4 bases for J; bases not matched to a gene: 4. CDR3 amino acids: CASSLRQGPYGYTF. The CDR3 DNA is TGTGCCAGCAGCTTAAGACAGGGACCCTATGGCTACACCTTC.

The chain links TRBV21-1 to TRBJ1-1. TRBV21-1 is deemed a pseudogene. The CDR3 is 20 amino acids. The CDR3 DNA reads TGTGCCAGCAGCAAAAGACTAAGCAATCCGGCCCCTAGGGTAAACACTGAAGCTTTCTTT. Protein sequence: CASSKRLSNPAPRVNTEAFF.

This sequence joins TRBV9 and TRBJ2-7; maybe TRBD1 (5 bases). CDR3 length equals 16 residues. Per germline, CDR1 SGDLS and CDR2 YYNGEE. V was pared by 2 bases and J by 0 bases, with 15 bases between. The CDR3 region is CASSVQQDDISYEQYF. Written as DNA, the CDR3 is TGTGCCAGCAGCGTTCAACAGGACGACATCTCCTACGAGCAGTACTTC.

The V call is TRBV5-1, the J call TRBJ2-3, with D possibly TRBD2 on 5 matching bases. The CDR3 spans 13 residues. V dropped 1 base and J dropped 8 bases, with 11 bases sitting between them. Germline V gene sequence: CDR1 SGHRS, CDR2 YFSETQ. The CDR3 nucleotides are TGCGCCAGCAGCTTGACCCTAGCACCTACGCAGTATTTT. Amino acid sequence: CASSLTLAPTQYF.

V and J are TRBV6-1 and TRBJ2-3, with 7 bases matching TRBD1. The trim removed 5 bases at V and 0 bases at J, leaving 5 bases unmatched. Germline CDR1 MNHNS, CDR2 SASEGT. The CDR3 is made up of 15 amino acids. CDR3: CASSNDRVSTDTQYF. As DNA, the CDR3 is TGTGCCAGCAGTAATGACAGGGTGAGCACAGATACGCAGTATTTT.

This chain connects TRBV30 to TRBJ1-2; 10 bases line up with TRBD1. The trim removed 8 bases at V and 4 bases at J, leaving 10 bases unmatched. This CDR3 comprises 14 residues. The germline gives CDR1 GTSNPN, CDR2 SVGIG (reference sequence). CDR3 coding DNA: TGTGCCGGACGGACAGGGGGACCTATCTATGGCTACACCTTC. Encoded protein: CAGRTGGPIYGYTF. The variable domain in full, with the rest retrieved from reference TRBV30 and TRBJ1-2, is SQTIHQWPATLVQPVGSPLSLECTVEGTSNPNLYWYRQAAGRGLQLLFYSVGIGQISSEVPQNLSASRPQDRQFILSSKKLLLSDSGFYLCAGRTGGPIYGYTFGSGTRLTVV.

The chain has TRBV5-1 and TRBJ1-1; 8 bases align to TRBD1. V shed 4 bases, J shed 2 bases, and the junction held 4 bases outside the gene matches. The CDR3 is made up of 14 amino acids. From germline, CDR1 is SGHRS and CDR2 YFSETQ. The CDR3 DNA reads TGCGCCAGCAGCGACACAGGGGGTAACACTGAAGCTTTCTTT. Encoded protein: CASSDTGGNTEAFF.

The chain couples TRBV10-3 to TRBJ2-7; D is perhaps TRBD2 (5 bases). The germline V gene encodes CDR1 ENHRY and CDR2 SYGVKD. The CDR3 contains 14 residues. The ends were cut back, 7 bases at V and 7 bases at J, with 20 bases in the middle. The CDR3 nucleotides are TGTGCCATCACCAAGCCCCAAAGAGGGAGAGAGCAGTACTTC. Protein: CAITKPQRGREQYF.

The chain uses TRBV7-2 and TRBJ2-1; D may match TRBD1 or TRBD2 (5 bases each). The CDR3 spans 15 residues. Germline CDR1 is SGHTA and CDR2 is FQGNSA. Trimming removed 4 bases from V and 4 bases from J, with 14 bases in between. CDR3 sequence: CASSSGTLAYNEQFF. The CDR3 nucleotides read TGTGCCAGCAGCTCCGGGACCCTCGCTTACAATGAGCAGTTCTTC.

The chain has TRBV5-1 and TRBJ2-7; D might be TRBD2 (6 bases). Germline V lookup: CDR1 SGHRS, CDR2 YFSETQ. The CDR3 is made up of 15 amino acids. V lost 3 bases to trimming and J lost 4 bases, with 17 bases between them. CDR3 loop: CASSSPRGGAYEQYF. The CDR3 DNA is TGCGCCAGCAGCTCCCCACGCGGCGGGGCTTACGAGCAGTACTTC.